This T cell receptor (beta chain) was recorded in a study of identical twins. Findings of the study overall: Modelling underestimated the level of out-of-frame TCR alpha sharing observed in monozygotic twins. Low generation probability was overrepresented in out-of-frame alpha sequences shared by twins.

TCRdb passed the 5' RACE reads through MiXCR, listing each CDR3 protein once. The data contain 500,000 to 550,000 distinct CDR3 sequences, under 25% of them singletons. The sample holds a few counts of this clonotype. Antigen: not known. The same sample was also used in a study of yellow fever vaccine responses in identical twins.

This receptor was taken from a woman aged 18-29 years in good health. The sample was CD4+ T cells sorted from blood.

CDR3 sequence reads: CATSDTTGTDDYNEQFF. The CDR3 coding sequence is TGTGCCACCAGTGATACTACCGGGACCGACGATTACAATGAGCAGTTCTTC. This chain joins TRBV24-1 and TRBJ2-1; either TRBD1 or TRBD2 may fit D (5 bases each). Trimming removed 3 bases from V and 4 bases from J, with 18 bases in between. The CDR3 is 17 amino acids. Germline values: CDR1 KGHDR, CDR2 SFDVKD.